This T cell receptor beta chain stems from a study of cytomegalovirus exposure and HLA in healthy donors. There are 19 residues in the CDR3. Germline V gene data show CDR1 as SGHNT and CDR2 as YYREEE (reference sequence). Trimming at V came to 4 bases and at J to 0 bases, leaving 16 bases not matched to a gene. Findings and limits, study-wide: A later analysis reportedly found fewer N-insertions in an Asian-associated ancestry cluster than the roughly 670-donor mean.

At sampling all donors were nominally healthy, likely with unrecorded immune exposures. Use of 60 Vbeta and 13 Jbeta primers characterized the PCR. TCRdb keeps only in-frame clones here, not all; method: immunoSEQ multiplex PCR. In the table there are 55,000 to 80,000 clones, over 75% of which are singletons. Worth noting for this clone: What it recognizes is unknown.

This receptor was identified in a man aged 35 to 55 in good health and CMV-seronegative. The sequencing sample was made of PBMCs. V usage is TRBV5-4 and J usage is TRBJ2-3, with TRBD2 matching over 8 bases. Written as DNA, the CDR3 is TGTGCCAGCAGCATGGGTGGGATAGCGGGACCCGTCAGCACAGATACGCAGTATTTT. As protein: CASSMGGIAGPVSTDTQYF.